The rows below give T cell receptor beta chains drawn from one sample of a study of T cell responses to AZD1222 COVID-19 vaccine. The method was immunoSEQ multiplex PCR; TCRdb's version includes in-frame clones alone and lacks a portion of them. Of about 100,000 clones in the sample, about 88% were seen once. This specimen was peripheral blood, taken on day 0 of AZD1222 vaccination. These TCRs come from an adult in good health. Both conserved end residues are part of each CDR3. The D gene is left open where the match is weak. Size is omitted from some rows. Given values are once, few, many or a class for expanded clones.

j_call: TRBJ1-4
clone_size: .
d_call: .
v_call: TRBV9
cdr3_nt: TGTGCCAGCAGCAGGAGCGGGACGGATGAAAAACTGTTTTTT
cdr3_aa: CASSRSGTDEKLFF

j_call: TRBJ1-2
clone_size: .
d_call: TRBD1
v_call: TRBV27
cdr3_nt: TGTGCCAGCAGTTTAATCGGGACAGCCTTAAACTATGGCTACACCTTC
cdr3_aa: CASSLIGTALNYGYTF

j_call: TRBJ1-1
clone_size: .
d_call: .
v_call: TRBV19
cdr3_nt: TGTGCCAGTAGTGGAGTGATTGAAGCTTTCTTT
cdr3_aa: CASSGVIEAFF

j_call: TRBJ2-7
clone_size: .
d_call: .
v_call: TRBV6-5
cdr3_nt: TGTGCCAGCAGTTATGGGCGCTACGAGCAGTACTTC
cdr3_aa: CASSYGRYEQYF

j_call: TRBJ1-4
clone_size: .
d_call: .
v_call: TRBV3-1/TRBV3-2
cdr3_nt: TGTGCCAGCAGCCGATCACCCCAGTTCGGAACTAATGAAAAACTGTTTTTT
cdr3_aa: CASSRSPQFGTNEKLFF

j_call: TRBJ2-1
clone_size: .
d_call: .
v_call: TRBV4-2
cdr3_nt: TGTGCCAGCAGCACGGGGGGCCCTTCCTACAATGAGCAGTTCTTC
cdr3_aa: CASSTGGPSYNEQFF

j_call: TRBJ1-3
clone_size: .
d_call: .
v_call: TRBV6-1
cdr3_nt: TGTGCCAGCAGTGAAGCGATCCCCCCGAACACCATATATTTT
cdr3_aa: CASSEAIPPNTIYF

j_call: TRBJ1-1
clone_size: .
d_call: .
v_call: TRBV4-1
cdr3_nt: TGCGCCAGCAGCTGGGGGCTCACTGAAGCTTTCTTT
cdr3_aa: CASSWGLTEAFF

j_call: TRBJ2-1
clone_size: .
d_call: .
v_call: TRBV5-1
cdr3_nt: TGCGCCAGCAGCTTGTCGTCAGTGGGCTCCTACAATGAGCAGTTCTTC
cdr3_aa: CASSLSSVGSYNEQFF

j_call: TRBJ1-1
clone_size: .
d_call: TRBD1
v_call: TRBV6-5
cdr3_nt: TGTGCCAGCAGGGGACAGGGGATAACTCTGAAAGCTTTCTTT
cdr3_aa: CASRGQGITLKAFF

j_call: TRBJ1-1
clone_size: once
d_call: .
v_call: TRBV5-6
cdr3_nt: TGTGCCAGCAGCTTGAACTTCCGCGGACCCGGAGGTGAAGCTTTCTTT
cdr3_aa: CASSLNFRGPGGEAFF

j_call: TRBJ1-1
clone_size: .
d_call: .
v_call: TRBV5-1
cdr3_nt: TGCGCCAGCAGCTCCAAGGGGGGGGCTGGCATGAACACTGAAGCTTTCTTT
cdr3_aa: CASSSKGGAGMNTEAFF

j_call: TRBJ2-1
clone_size: few
d_call: TRBD2
v_call: TRBV5-4
cdr3_nt: TGTGCCAGCAGCCCGGGACTAGCGGGGGTTGACAATGAGCAGTTCTTC
cdr3_aa: CASSPGLAGVDNEQFF

j_call: TRBJ2-2
clone_size: .
d_call: TRBD2
v_call: TRBV29-1
cdr3_nt: TGCAGCGTTACACATCTAGCGGGGGGCGCGAACACCGGGGAGCTGTTTTTT
cdr3_aa: CSVTHLAGGANTGELFF

j_call: TRBJ1-2
clone_size: .
d_call: .
v_call: TRBV28
cdr3_nt: TGTGCCAGCAGTTCTGGGATCCTCTATGGCTACACCTTC
cdr3_aa: CASSSGILYGYTF

j_call: TRBJ2-2
clone_size: .
d_call: .
v_call: TRBV7-9
cdr3_nt: TGTGCCAGCAGCTTTTTCCCCCCCCAGGGGAACACCGGGGAGCTGTTTTTT
cdr3_aa: CASSFFPPQGNTGELFF

j_call: TRBJ2-4
clone_size: .
d_call: .
v_call: TRBV29-1
cdr3_nt: TGCAGCGTTCTGTCTACAGGGAATGAGGCCAAAAACATTCAGTACTTC
cdr3_aa: CSVLSTGNEAKNIQYF

j_call: TRBJ2-5
clone_size: .
d_call: TRBD2
v_call: TRBV28
cdr3_nt: TGTGCCAGCAGCCCGGGGGGAAGCAGGCAGACCCAGTACTTC
cdr3_aa: CASSPGGSRQTQYF

j_call: TRBJ1-1
clone_size: .
d_call: .
v_call: TRBV27
cdr3_nt: TGTGCCAGCAGTTTATCCCGGAACACTGAAGCTTTCTTT
cdr3_aa: CASSLSRNTEAFF

j_call: TRBJ1-2
clone_size: .
d_call: .
v_call: TRBV28
cdr3_nt: TGTGCCAGCAGTTTAAAGGGAGACGGACTCAACTATGGCTACACCTTC
cdr3_aa: CASSLKGDGLNYGYTF

j_call: TRBJ2-5
clone_size: .
d_call: TRBD2
v_call: TRBV24-1
cdr3_nt: TGTGCCACACAACTAGCGCCAGGAGAGACCCAGTACTTC
cdr3_aa: CATQLAPGETQYF

j_call: TRBJ1-3
clone_size: .
d_call: .
v_call: TRBV6-5
cdr3_nt: TGTGCCAGCAGCCTGGGGGGTTCTGGAAACACCATATATTTT
cdr3_aa: CASSLGGSGNTIYF